One and the same sample provided the 29 T cell receptor beta chains below, sequenced in a study of T cell responses to AZD1222 COVID-19 vaccine. Libraries were prepared by immunoSEQ multiplex PCR; TCRdb keeps only in-frame clonotypes and omits some of them. Of approximately 67,000 clones listed, 83% were seen once; the top ten hold about 6%. The sample in question was peripheral blood, obtained 28 days after the second AZD1222 dose. These receptors were obtained from an adult who received the AZD1222 COVID-19 vaccine.

The V and J genes are TRBV5-4 and TRBJ2-5; D possibly uses TRBD1 or TRBD2 (5 bases each). The CDR3 spans 13 residues. The germline gives CDR1 SGHNT, CDR2 YYREEE (reference sequence). The V end was cut by 2 bases, the J end by 5 bases, with 10 bases between. The CDR3 loop reads CASSFQGEETQYF. In DNA form, the CDR3 reads TGTGCCAGCAGCTTTCAAGGGGAGGAGACCCAGTACTTC.

Notes on this clone: The junction shows a germline mismatch at one end, possibly a read error. The genes are TRBV11-2 and TRBJ2-5; possibly TRBD1 for D (6 bases). This CDR3 has 14 amino acids. The germline CDR1 and CDR2 sequences are SGHAT and FQNNGV. CDR3 region: CASSLWDNEETQYF. CDR3 coding DNA: TGTGCCAGCAGCTTATGGGACAACGAAGAAACCCAGTACTTC. Combining the CDR3 with reference TRBV11-2 and TRBJ2-5 gives the whole variable domain EAGVAQSPRYKIIEKRQSVAFWCNPISGHATLYWYQQILGQGPKLLIQFQNNGVVDDSQLPKDRFSAERLKGVDSTLKIQPAKLEDSAVYLCASSLWDNEETQYFGPGTRLLVL.

The chain uses TRBV6-6 and TRBJ1-1; D is undetermined. Trimming took 7 bases from V and 8 from J, leaving 11 bases between them. CDR1 is MNHNY and CDR2 is SVGAGI in the germline V gene (reference sequence). The CDR3 has 11 residues. CDR3 nucleotide sequence: TGTGCCAGCATTACGGTGGGGGAAGCTTTCTTT. Its protein product is CASITVGEAFF.

The rearrangement uses TRBV7-2 and TRBJ1-2, with 9 bases lining up with TRBD1. Trimming took 5 bases from V and 6 from J; bases not matched to a gene: 10. CDR1 and CDR2 (germline): SGHTA, FQGNSA. The length of the CDR3 is 15 residues. The DNA of the CDR3 is TGTGCCAGCAGCATAAGACCACAGGGGGCTCATGGCTACACCTTC. Protein sequence: CASSIRPQGAHGYTF.

The gene calls are TRBV7-9 and TRBJ1-4; TRBD1 might be the D (5 bases). CDR3 length: 16 amino acids. Germline lookup yields CDR1 SEHNR and CDR2 FQNEAQ (reference sequence). The V and J ends lost 5 bases and 8 bases respectively, with 21 bases between them. In nucleotides, the CDR3 is TGTGCCAGCAGCCCACTCGGGACGATATCGTCCGAAAAACTGTTTTTT. Its translation is CASSPLGTISSEKLFF.

The chain carries TRBV19 and TRBJ1-1; possible D gene TRBD1, 5 bases. With 7 bases removed from V and 1 base from J, the gap between germline ends came to 19 bases. CDR1 is LNHDA and CDR2 is SQIVND in the germline V gene (reference sequence). CDR3 length: 16 amino acids. The CDR3 DNA sequence: TGTGCCAGTACCACCCTTGGGGGTTTTGAGAACACTGAAGCTTTCTTT. Translation gives CASTTLGGFENTEAFF.

Only one count was recorded for this clone. For the CDR3, the DNA is TGCGCCAGCAGCGTCCCCTTGGAGGGCTACGAGCAGTACTTC. Translation: CASSVPLEGYEQYF. V and J are TRBV5-1 and TRBJ2-7; D perhaps matches TRBD2 (6 bases). V was pared by 4 bases and J by 3 bases, with 14 bases between. CDR1 is SGHRS and CDR2 is YFSETQ in the germline V gene. The CDR3 consists of 14 residues.

The chain uses TRBV9 and TRBJ1-1, with D unresolved. The germline V and J ends were trimmed by 4 bases and 0 bases, with 22 bases remaining between them. Germline assignment: CDR1 SGDLS and CDR2 YYNGEE. The CDR3 consists of 18 residues. CDR3 DNA sequence: TGTGCCAGCAGCCCACGGATAGGGCAAGTGGCGATGAACACTGAAGCTTTCTTT. Encoded protein: CASSPRIGQVAMNTEAFF.

A single count supports this clone. This chain joins TRBV2 and TRBJ1-5; D may be TRBD1 (6 bases). The CDR3 is made up of 16 amino acids. CDR1 SNHLY and CDR2 FYNNEI come from the germline V gene. V was shortened by 3 bases and J by 3 bases, with 15 bases between the two germline ends. The CDR3 loop reads CASSDSGRGPNQPQHF. CDR3 nucleotides: TGTGCCAGCAGTGACTCGGGACGGGGGCCCAATCAGCCCCAGCATTTT.

The rearrangement joins TRBV15 to TRBJ1-4; TRBD1 might be the D (5 bases). In germline, CDR1 is LNHNV, CDR2 YYDKDF (reference sequence). The V end was cut by 3 bases, the J end by 8 bases, with 16 bases between. This CDR3 is built from 15 residues. The CDR3 DNA sequence: TGTGCCACCAGCAGTCCCGGGACGGAGGGCGAAAAACTGTTTTTT. Its translation: CATSSPGTEGEKLFF. The entire variable domain, with the rest obtained from reference TRBV15 and TRBJ1-4, is as follows: DAMVIQNPRYQVTQFGKPVTLSCSQTLNHNVMYWYQQKSSQAPKLLFHYYDKDFNNEADTPDNFQSRRPNTSFCFLDIRSPGLGDTAMYLCATSSPGTEGEKLFFGSGTQLSVL.

This clone appeared a single time. V is TRBV7-9 and J is TRBJ2-7; 7 bases align to TRBD1. The germline CDR1 and CDR2 sequences are SEHNR and FQNEAQ (reference sequence). The length of the CDR3 is 17 residues. V trimming: 6 bases; J trimming: 3 bases; junction bases outside the gene matches: 17. CDR3 loop: CASRSTMAGTAHYEQYF. CDR3 nucleotide sequence: TGTGCCAGCAGATCCACGATGGCCGGGACAGCGCACTACGAGCAGTACTTC.

This clone has a handful of counts. The V call is TRBV5-8, the J call TRBJ1-5, with a possible D match to TRBD1 (6 bases). Germline CDR1 is SGHTS and CDR2 is YDEGEE. V was trimmed by 4 bases and J by 7 bases, leaving 18 bases between them. The CDR3 is made up of 15 amino acids. CDR3: CASSPGRGGLQPQHF. The CDR3 region has the DNA TGTGCCAGCAGCCCAGGGCGGGGGGGCTTGCAGCCCCAGCATTTT.

V gene TRBV12-3 or TRBV12-4 combines with J gene TRBJ1-1; D is perhaps TRBD1 (5 bases). The CDR3 loop spans 13 amino acids. With 6 bases removed from V and 1 base from J, the gap between germline ends came to 9 bases. DNA of the CDR3: TGTGCCAGCAGCTTTCAGGGGAACACTGAAGCTTTCTTT. As protein: CASSFQGNTEAFF.

This clone has only one observation. The chain joins TRBV7-2 to TRBJ2-7; the D gene is possibly TRBD1 (6 bases). Germline loops: CDR1 SGHTA, CDR2 FQGNSA. This CDR3 region has 14 residues. V shed 5 bases and J shed 3 bases, with 14 bases lying between them. CDR3 sequence (DNA): TGTGCCAGCAGCCCGAGAAAACAGGGCTACGAGCAGTACTTC. Encoded protein: CASSPRKQGYEQYF.

The chain is built from TRBV12-3 or TRBV12-4 and TRBJ1-2; maybe TRBD1 (5 bases). The V end lost 8 bases, the J end lost 1 base, and 11 bases lay between the germline ends. This CDR3 spans 13 amino acids. The CDR3, as DNA: TGTGCCAGCCGCGCAGGGATTAACTATGGCTACACCTTC. Translated: CASRAGINYGYTF.

V and J are TRBV5-1 and TRBJ2-7; either TRBD1 or TRBD2 may fit D (5 bases each). Germline assignment: CDR1 SGHRS and CDR2 YFSETQ. The V end was cut by 6 bases, the J end by 2 bases, with 24 bases between. This CDR3 spans 17 amino acids. The CDR3 DNA follows: TGCGCCAGCATTAAAGGAGTTGATAACGGGGCCGCCTACGAGCAGTACTTC. Its translation: CASIKGVDNGAAYEQYF. Full variable domain (rest looked up from reference TRBV5-1 and TRBJ2-7): KAGVTQTPRYLIKTRGQQVTLSCSPISGHRSVSWYQQTPGQGLQFLFEYFSETQRNKGNFPGRFSGRQFSNSRSEMNVSTLELGDSALYLCASIKGVDNGAAYEQYFGPGTRLTVT.

V gene TRBV7-2 combines with J gene TRBJ1-5, with no clear D. Trimming pared 5 bases from V and 4 bases from J, leaving 9 bases between. The germline V gene encodes CDR1 SGHTA and CDR2 FQGNSA. The CDR3 runs 13 residues. The CDR3, as DNA: TGTGCCAGCAGCCAAAACGCGAATCAGCCCCAGCATTTT. It codes for CASSQNANQPQHF.

V usage is TRBV6-6 and J usage is TRBJ2-7; D possibly matches TRBD1 or TRBD2 (6 bases each). V lost 8 bases and J lost 6, with 23 bases in between. Germline lookup yields CDR1 MNHNY and CDR2 SVGAGI (reference sequence). The CDR3 consists of 15 residues. CDR3 loop: CASANRQGRLGEQYF. In DNA, the CDR3 is TGTGCCAGCGCTAACCGGCAGGGGAGGCTGGGCGAGCAGTACTTC.

The chain employs TRBV15 and TRBJ1-5, with no clear D. Trimming took off 0 bases at V and 6 bases at J, with 6 bases between the two ends. The length of the CDR3 is 13 residues. Germline loops: CDR1 LNHNV, CDR2 YYDKDF (reference sequence). CDR3 amino acids: CATSRDIGQPQHF. In DNA, the CDR3 is TGTGCCACCAGCAGAGATATTGGTCAGCCCCAGCATTTT.

The chain employs TRBV19 and TRBJ2-1, with TRBD1 matching over 11 bases. The CDR3 contains 15 residues. Per germline, CDR1 LNHDA and CDR2 SQIVND (reference sequence). The V segment lost 4 bases and the J segment 9 bases; nucleotides outside the gene matches: 8. CDR3 DNA: TGTGCCAGTAGTACGGGGACAGGGGGTATGGTTGAGCAGTTCTTC. This encodes CASSTGTGGMVEQFF.

V gene TRBV6-5 combines with J gene TRBJ1-5, with a tentative D call TRBD1 (6 bases). CDR3 size: 15 residues. The germline V and J ends were trimmed by 5 bases and 4 bases, with 15 bases remaining between them. Germline V gene sequence: CDR1 MNHEY, CDR2 SVGAGI. CDR3 in amino acids: CASSRGHMENQPQHF. The DNA of the CDR3 is TGTGCCAGCAGTCGGGGACATATGGAGAATCAGCCCCAGCATTTT.

J is TRBJ1-3 and V is TRBV4-3; D gene ambiguous. Germline loops: CDR1 LGHNA, CDR2 YSLEER. V was shortened by 1 base and J by 2 bases, with 12 bases between the two germline ends. This CDR3 contains 16 residues. The CDR3 reads CASSQGSGGTGNTIYF. In nucleotides, the CDR3 is TGCGCCAGCAGCCAAGGATCAGGCGGAACTGGAAACACCATATATTTT.

This CDR3 is CASSDRGRLGGYTF. Written as DNA, the CDR3 is TGTGCCAGCAGCGACAGGGGGCGTTTGGGTGGCTACACCTTC. The V and J genes are TRBV6-5 and TRBJ1-2, with TRBD1 identical over 10 bases. The germline V gene has CDR1 MNHEY and CDR2 SVGAGI. The junction had 8 bases not matched to a gene; V was cut back by 6 bases and J by 7 bases. The CDR3 spans 14 residues.

This chain joins TRBV30 and TRBJ1-5; 10 bases map to TRBD1. J was trimmed by 5 bases and V by 4 bases; bases with no gene match: 2. Germline CDR1 and CDR2: GTSNPN and SVGIG (reference sequence). The CDR3 totals 13 residues. The CDR3 nucleotides read TGTGCCTGGAAAGGGACAGGGGATCAGCCCCAGCATTTT. Amino acid sequence: CAWKGTGDQPQHF.

This chain joins TRBV6-2 or TRBV6-3 and TRBJ2-6; 7 positions match TRBD2. The J segment lost 2 bases and the V segment lost 3 bases, leaving 1 base of the junction unmatched. The CDR3 has 15 residues. Per the germline V gene, CDR1 is MNHEY and CDR2 is SVGEGT. The CDR3, as DNA: TGTGCCAGCAGTTATCGGGGGGCTGGGGCCAACGTCCTGACTTTC. Protein product: CASSYRGAGANVLTF.

V gene TRBV18 combines with J gene TRBJ2-7; D is unresolved. The germline V gene has CDR1 KGHSH and CDR2 LQKENI. V lost 0 bases to trimming and J lost 0 bases, with 6 bases between them. The CDR3 consists of 14 residues. This CDR3 reads CASSPPRSSYEQYF. Written as DNA, the CDR3 is TGTGCCAGCTCACCACCGCGGAGCTCCTACGAGCAGTACTTC.

This clone has just a few counts. The chain recombines TRBV2 with TRBJ1-5, with D unclear. V was clipped by 7 bases and J by 3 bases, with 10 bases between them. Germline-derived CDR1 and CDR2 are SNHLY and FYNNEI. The length of the CDR3 is 13 residues. CDR3 in amino acids: CASKAEVNQPQHF. CDR3 coding DNA: TGTGCCAGCAAGGCCGAAGTCAATCAGCCCCAGCATTTT.

V is TRBV9 and J is TRBJ1-3; tentatively, D is TRBD1 (5 bases). This CDR3 has 15 amino acids. Looked up from germline, CDR1 is SGDLS and CDR2 is YYNGEE. V shed 1 base and J shed 2 bases, with 10 bases lying between them. The CDR3 sequence is CASSVTGGTGNTIYF. For the CDR3, the DNA is TGTGCCAGCAGCGTAACAGGTGGAACTGGAAACACCATATATTTT.

The chain employs TRBV6-5 and TRBJ1-4; a weak D match, TRBD1 (6 bases). Germline V gene sequence: CDR1 MNHEY, CDR2 SVGAGI. Deletions cut 6 bases from V and 5 bases from J, with 10 bases between. The CDR3 consists of 13 residues. CDR3 DNA sequence: TGTGCCAGCAGGCGGGACACCAATGAAAAACTGTTTTTT. This gives the protein CASRRDTNEKLFF.